Listed here are 8 T cell receptor beta chains from one sample, sequenced in a study of post-analysis software for immune sequencing data (dated by TCRdb to 2013 to 2016). Points the paper makes about the study in general: Significantly higher frequencies in patients than in controls were found for five or six TRBV segments, including TRBV5-6, TRBV5-1 and TRBV20-1.

The library was made by PCR. TCRdb shows the sequencer as Illumina HiSeq 2500. To reduce PCR and sequencing biases, unique molecular identifiers were incorporated into the TCR beta cDNA libraries. Through fastp at Q25 and MiXCR, TCRdb rebuilt clones from the public reads, retaining in-frame beta chains. A single entry per CDR3 protein holds the most common genes and DNA from its merged rows. Counted in this sample were hundreds of thousands of distinct CDR3 sequences; approximately 60% of them appeared once. Roughly 10% of the sample is taken by the ten largest. These receptors' antigens are unknown. The sample taken for sequencing was blood. These receptors were taken from a girl between 2 and 10 years old with multiple sclerosis.

The gene calls are TRBV20-1 and TRBJ2-1, with no clear D. The CDR3 extends over 11 amino acids. Germline V gene lookup returns CDR1 DFQATT and CDR2 SNEGSKA (reference sequence). V gave up 3 bases and J gave up 9 bases, with 9 bases separating them. DNA for the CDR3: TGCAGTGCTAGCTCCCCGGCTGAGCAGTTCTTC. It encodes CSASSPAEQFF.

This chain uses TRBV10-2 with TRBJ1-2; D ambiguous. The germline V gene encodes CDR1 WSHSY and CDR2 SAAADI. The CDR3 spans 13 residues. Trimming took off 3 bases at V and 4 bases at J, with 9 bases between the two ends. CDR3: CASSDRNLYGYTF. The CDR3 DNA reads as TGCGCCAGCAGTGACCGAAACCTCTATGGCTACACCTTC.

This clonotype occurred a few times. The V call is TRBV20-1, the J call TRBJ1-5; D gene unclear. Germline CDR1 and CDR2: DFQATT and SNEGSKA (reference sequence). The CDR3 spans 11 residues. Trimming shortened V by 2 bases and J by 9 bases, and 8 bases separated the two germline ends. The CDR3 spells CSARWSGPQHF. In DNA, the CDR3 is TGCAGTGCTAGATGGAGTGGGCCCCAGCATTTT.

This clonotype came up a few times. The chain is built from TRBV29-1 and TRBJ2-2; D ambiguous. This CDR3 spans 14 amino acids. Germline values: CDR1 SQVTM, CDR2 ANQGSEA. V was clipped by 5 bases and J by 0 bases, with 10 bases between them. The CDR3 loop reads CSVFGVANTGELFF. CDR3 DNA: TGCAGCGTTTTCGGAGTCGCGAACACCGGGGAGCTGTTTTTT.

This clonotype was seen a single time. The chain is built from TRBV2 and TRBJ2-3; the match to TRBD2 covers 13 bases. The ends lost 9 bases at V and 4 bases at J; junction bases unmatched: 4. The CDR3 covers 14 residues. Per the germline V gene, CDR1 is SNHLY and CDR2 is FYNNEI. CDR3 nucleotides: TGTGCCAGGGGGACTAGCGGGACGGCAGATACGCAGTATTTT. It translates to CARGTSGTADTQYF.

This clonotype was detected a few times. The chain recombines TRBV5-1 with TRBJ2-7, with 9 positions matching TRBD1. The CDR3 is 15 residues long. V lost 0 bases and J lost 3; bases outside the gene matches: 4. Per germline, CDR1 SGHRS and CDR2 YFSETQ. The CDR3 sequence is CASSLADRGGYEQYF. The DNA of the CDR3 is TGCGCCAGCAGCTTGGCCGACAGGGGGGGCTACGAGCAGTACTTC.

This clonotype has only a few counts. This sequence joins TRBV20-1 and TRBJ2-5; 9 positions match TRBD2. This CDR3 spans 14 amino acids. V dropped 3 bases and J dropped 2; count of bases not matched to a gene: 4. The V gene's germline CDR1 is DFQATT and CDR2 SNEGSKA (reference sequence). This chain's CDR3 is CSASLRGGQETQYF. The DNA of the CDR3 is TGCAGTGCTAGTTTGCGGGGGGGACAAGAGACCCAGTACTTC.

This clonotype appeared once. The chain combines TRBV11-2 with TRBJ2-1, with D possibly matching TRBD2 (7 bases). V lost 3 bases, J lost 12 bases, and 30 bases lay in between. This CDR3 is 18 amino acids long. Germline loops: CDR1 SGHAT, CDR2 FQNNGV. The CDR3 is CASSLGRIRGGPSSGQFF. In nucleotides, the CDR3 is TGTGCCAGCAGCTTGGGTCGTATAAGGGGGGGCCCGTCCTCGGGGCAGTTCTTC.